The 17 T cell receptor beta chains below come from one sample, sequenced in a study of OX40 agonist ivuxolimab in advanced cancers. Assay: immunoSEQ multiplex PCR; the TCRdb copy retains only in-frame clones and omits some. Of about 58,000 clones listed, around 86% are singletons. This sample comprised CD4+ or CD8+ T cells sorted from blood, obtained in a trial of the OX40 agonist ivuxolimab. These receptors were collected from an adult with an advanced solid tumor such as melanoma, head and neck, liver or kidney cancer.

The rearrangement uses TRBV30 and TRBJ2-7; D is possibly TRBD1 (5 bases). The CDR3 length is 11 residues. Germline V gene data show CDR1 as GTSNPN and CDR2 as SVGIG (reference sequence). V was pared by 1 base and J by 7 bases, with 8 bases between. In DNA, the CDR3 is TGTGCCTGGAGTGAGGGGCCGGAGCAGTACTTC. This translates into CAWSEGPEQYF.

V gene TRBV7-2 combines with J gene TRBJ2-6; D is perhaps TRBD2 (6 bases). The CDR3 is made up of 17 amino acids. Germline V lookup: CDR1 SGHTA, CDR2 FQGNSA. V was clipped by 4 bases and J by 0 bases, with 13 bases between them. As DNA, the CDR3 is TGTGCCAGCAGCTGGGGACTGATGGACTCTGGGGCCAACGTCCTGACTTTC. This codes for CASSWGLMDSGANVLTF.

The chain uses TRBV5-1 and TRBJ2-1; the D call may be TRBD1 or TRBD2 (5 bases each). The germline V gene encodes CDR1 SGHRS and CDR2 YFSETQ. CDR3 size: 15 residues. Trimming took off 4 bases at V and 9 bases at J, with 20 bases between the two ends. The DNA of the CDR3 is TGCGCCAGCAGCCTCGGGACGGCCTTCCTCAGTGAGCAGTTCTTC. Translation: CASSLGTAFLSEQFF.

This clone was found once. The J gene is TRBJ2-7, the V gene TRBV9; D is unclear. The germline V gene has CDR1 SGDLS and CDR2 YYNGEE. The CDR3 runs 15 residues. The V end lost 4 bases, the J end lost 1 base, and 15 bases lay between the germline ends. CDR3 residues: CASSPLLGFSYEQYF. The CDR3 DNA reads as TGTGCCAGCAGCCCCCTCCTCGGGTTTTCCTACGAGCAGTACTTC.

J is TRBJ1-2 and V is TRBV2, with TRBD1 identical over 9 bases. In germline, CDR1 is SNHLY, CDR2 FYNNEI. The V segment lost 11 bases and the J segment 4 bases; nucleotides outside the gene matches: 8. The CDR3 is 13 amino acids. In nucleotides, the CDR3 is TGTGCCGGACACAGGGGGCGAGGCTATGGCTACACCTTC. Translated, it gives CAGHRGRGYGYTF.

This clone was observed a single time. J is TRBJ1-6 and V is TRBV6-6; D gene unclear. V lost 0 bases and J 11 bases, leaving 14 bases between the germline ends. This CDR3 region has 15 residues. CDR1 is MNHNY, CDR2 SVGAGI, per germline (reference sequence). CDR3 in DNA: TGTGCCAGCAGTTACTCGCTAACCGGCCTCCCACCCCTCCACTTT. It codes for CASSYSLTGLPPLHF.

This chain connects TRBV10-3 to TRBJ2-7, with D maybe TRBD1 (6 bases). CDR1 and CDR2 from the germline V gene are ENHRY and SYGVKD. The length of the CDR3 is 11 residues. The V gene lost 6 bases and the J gene lost 3 bases, with 6 bases spanning the gap. The CDR3 region is CAIRTGYEQYF. CDR3 in DNA: TGTGCCATCAGGACAGGCTACGAGCAGTACTTC.

This chain links TRBV19 with TRBJ2-7, with D possibly being TRBD2 (6 bases). The V and J ends lost 5 bases and 2 bases respectively, with 16 bases between them. The length of the CDR3 is 15 residues. Germline CDR1 is LNHDA and CDR2 is SQIVND (reference sequence). The CDR3 region is CASSSSSDSTYEQYF. The CDR3 nucleotides read TGTGCCAGTAGTTCCTCTAGCGATTCCACCTACGAGCAGTACTTC.

The V and J genes are TRBV5-1 and TRBJ1-3; 9 nucleotides align to TRBD1. CDR3 length: 15 amino acids. Germline V gives CDR1 SGHRS, CDR2 YFSETQ. V was clipped by 4 bases and J by 2 bases; unmatched bases: 4. In DNA form, the CDR3 reads TGCGCCAGCAGCGCACAGGGGGCGGCTGGAAACACCATATATTTT. Translating gives CASSAQGAAGNTIYF.

V gene TRBV5-1 combines with J gene TRBJ2-2; 9 bases are shared with TRBD1. The V gene end was trimmed by 0 bases and the J gene end by 3 bases; junction bases not matched to a gene: 3. The germline CDR1 and CDR2 sequences are SGHRS and YFSETQ. The CDR3 length is 16 residues. The CDR3 sequence is CASSLGTGGHTGELFF. In DNA form, the CDR3 reads TGCGCCAGCAGCTTGGGTACAGGGGGCCACACCGGGGAGCTGTTTTTT.

The chain joins TRBV28 to TRBJ1-4; 11 positions agree with TRBD1. J lost 7 bases, V lost 6 bases, and 4 bases had no gene match. This CDR3 is 14 amino acids long. Germline V gene data show CDR1 as MDHEN and CDR2 as SYDVKM. The CDR3 region is CASSSGQGAEKLFF. The CDR3 nucleotides read TGTGCCAGCAGCTCAGGACAGGGGGCTGAAAAACTGTTTTTT.

The CDR3 nucleotides read TGTGCCAGTAAAGAAGGCGGACAAGAGACCCAGTACTTC. Translated, it gives CASKEGGQETQYF. V and J are TRBV19 and TRBJ2-5; D not resolved. CDR1 LNHDA and CDR2 SQIVND come from the germline V gene (reference sequence). This CDR3 is 13 amino acids long. Trimming removed 7 bases at V and 2 bases at J, with 11 bases between.

This clone appeared once. The chain carries TRBV9 and TRBJ1-2; 7 nucleotides line up with TRBD1. The germline CDR1 and CDR2 sequences are SGDLS and YYNGEE. With 5 bases clipped from V and 5 bases from J, the junction kept 0 bases outside the gene matches. The CDR3 consists of 11 residues. The CDR3 nucleotides read TGTGCCAGCAGGGGACAGTATGGCTACACCTTC. This gives the protein CASRGQYGYTF.

The chain has TRBV6-6 and TRBJ2-7; D tentatively fits TRBD1 or TRBD2 (6 bases each). CDR3 length: 14 amino acids. V shed 5 bases and J shed 7 bases, with 18 bases lying between them. The V gene's germline CDR1 is MNHNY and CDR2 SVGAGI (reference sequence). The CDR3 DNA follows: TGTGCCAGCAGTCAAAGGTCTGGAGGGGGTGAGCAGTACTTC. Protein: CASSQRSGGGEQYF.

The chain uses TRBV5-1 and TRBJ1-6; possible D gene TRBD1, 5 bases. V lost 3 bases, J lost 0 bases, and 13 bases lay in between. CDR3 length equals 17 residues. CDR1 is SGHRS, CDR2 YFSETQ, per germline. The CDR3 reads CASSSGGLSSYNSPLHF. The CDR3 DNA reads as TGCGCCAGCAGCTCGGGGGGTCTGAGCTCCTATAATTCACCCCTCCACTTT.

This clone has only a few counts. The chain links TRBV7-2 to TRBJ1-5; D not resolved. The V end lost 5 bases, the J end lost 5 bases, and 10 bases lay between the germline ends. Germline V gene lookup returns CDR1 SGHTA and CDR2 FQGNSA. The CDR3 runs 13 residues. Written as DNA, the CDR3 is TGTGCCAGCAGCCCTCACTCGGATCAGCCCCAGCATTTT. This encodes CASSPHSDQPQHF.

J is TRBJ2-5 and V is TRBV18; possibly TRBD1 or TRBD2 for D (5 bases each). Trimming took off 3 bases at V and 4 bases at J, with 15 bases between the two ends. CDR1 is KGHSH and CDR2 is LQKENI in the germline V gene. This CDR3 has 15 amino acids. CDR3 sequence: CASSPGDVGGETQYF. The CDR3 DNA reads TGTGCCAGCTCACCCGGGGACGTCGGTGGAGAGACCCAGTACTTC.